A single sample is the source of the 13 T cell receptor beta chains below, sequenced in a study of blood T cell repertoires in COVID-19. Data came from immunoSEQ multiplex PCR; TCRdb stores just in-frame clones and leaves some out. The repertoire has 150,000 to 200,000 clones, 85% to 90% of them found once; the top ten carry about 10%. The material sequenced was peripheral blood. The receptors were gathered from a woman aged 55-70 years with COVID-19, enrolled during active disease.

The V gene is TRBV4-1, the J gene TRBJ2-5, with TRBD1 matching over 8 bases. Germline V gene data show CDR1 as MGHRA and CDR2 as YSYEKL. After removal of 1 base from V and 4 bases from J, the junction contained 5 bases not matched to a gene. CDR3 length: 15 residues. The CDR3: CASSQAGGYRETQYF. CDR3 sequence (DNA): TGCGCCAGCAGCCAAGCAGGGGGCTATAGAGAGACCCAGTACTTC.

The CDR3: CASSLSGNSPLHF. The DNA for the CDR3 is TGTGCCAGCAGCTTAAGCGGAAATTCACCCCTCCACTTT. The rearrangement links TRBV7-8 to TRBJ1-6; D gene unclear. Germline CDR1 is SGHVS and CDR2 is FQNEAQ. CDR3 length: 13 residues. With 2 bases removed from V and 7 bases from J, the gap between germline ends came to 6 bases.

The chain combines TRBV6-5 with TRBJ2-5; D ambiguous. The V end lost 4 bases, the J end lost 2 bases, and 8 bases lay between the germline ends. Germline values: CDR1 MNHEY, CDR2 SVGAGI. The CDR3 extends over 13 amino acids. The CDR3 bases are TGTGCCAGCAGTTCGGTTCTACAAGAGACCCAGTACTTC. Its protein is CASSSVLQETQYF.

The chain employs TRBV7-9 and TRBJ2-3; 9 positions agree with TRBD2. CDR1 and CDR2 (germline): SEHNR, FQNEAQ (reference sequence). The CDR3 sequence is 17 residues long. V shed 1 base, J shed 2 bases, and the junction held 7 bases outside the gene matches. In nucleotides, the CDR3 is TGTGCCAGCAGCTTAGGTATAGGGACTAGCTCCACAGATACGCAGTATTTT. This codes for CASSLGIGTSSTDTQYF.

The chain couples TRBV3-1 (or the pseudogene TRBV3-2) to TRBJ2-1, with 8 bases that match TRBD1. After removal of 8 bases from V and 9 bases from J, the junction contained 12 bases not matched to a gene. Looked up from germline, CDR1 is LGHDT and CDR2 is YNNKEL (reference sequence). The CDR3 is made up of 14 amino acids. The chain's CDR3 is CASGVQGALSEQFF. CDR3 sequence (DNA): TGTGCCAGCGGCGTTCAGGGGGCCTTGAGTGAGCAGTTCTTC.

This chain's CDR3 is CASSLTSLEAFF. The DNA of the CDR3 is TGTGCCAGCAGCTTAACGAGCCTTGAAGCTTTCTTT. The chain couples TRBV11-3 to TRBJ1-1; D not resolved. The length of the CDR3 is 12 residues. The germline V gene encodes CDR1 SGHNT and CDR2 YENEEA. The V end was cut by 2 bases, the J end by 7 bases, with 8 bases between. Full variable domain (missing parts from reference TRBV11-3 and TRBJ1-1): EAGVVQSPRYKIIEKKQPVAFWCNPISGHNTLYWYLQNLGQGPELLIRYENEEAVDDSQLPKDRFSAERLKGVDSTLKIQPAELGDSAVYLCASSLTSLEAFFGQGTRLTVV.

A single count supports this clone. The gene calls are TRBV7-2 and TRBJ1-3, with a weak D call TRBD1 (5 bases). The CDR3 is 14 residues long. V lost 1 base, J lost 2 bases, and 6 bases lay in between. Germline loops: CDR1 SGHTA, CDR2 FQGNSA. The CDR3 DNA follows: TGTGCCAGCAGCTTAGTCAGGGCTGGAAACACCATATATTTT. Its translation is CASSLVRAGNTIYF.

This clone was counted once. V and J are TRBV7-2 and TRBJ2-3, with 7 bases matching TRBD2. V dropped 6 bases and J dropped 6; count of bases not matched to a gene: 12. CDR1 is SGHTA and CDR2 is FQGNSA in the germline V gene. This CDR3 is 15 amino acids long. The DNA of the CDR3 is TGTGCCAGCAGGAGGGGTGGCGGGAGAGGCGATACGCAGTATTTT. It encodes CASRRGGGRGDTQYF.

This clone was picked up one time. The V gene is TRBV28, the J gene TRBJ1-4; D remains unclear. The germline CDR1 and CDR2 sequences are MDHEN and SYDVKM. The ends were cut back, 3 bases at V and 7 bases at J, with 15 bases in the middle. The CDR3 covers 15 residues. The CDR3 spells CASSFLEPFGEKLFF. CDR3 DNA: TGTGCCAGCAGTTTTCTCGAACCATTCGGTGAAAAACTGTTTTTT.

The V call is TRBV7-2, the J call TRBJ2-7, with unresolved D. This CDR3 contains 12 residues. V was shortened by 2 bases and J by 3 bases, with 5 bases between the two germline ends. Germline V CDR1 and CDR2: SGHTA, FQGNSA. The CDR3 sequence: CASSLYYYEQYF. DNA for the CDR3: TGTGCCAGCAGCTTATATTACTACGAGCAGTACTTC.

The rearrangement uses TRBV10-3 and TRBJ2-7; maybe TRBD1 (5 bases). CDR1 and CDR2 (germline): ENHRY, SYGVKD. V was pared by 9 bases and J by 5 bases, with 11 bases between. The CDR3 is 11 residues long. As DNA, the CDR3 is TGTGCCATATCAGGGAATCACGAGCAGTACTTC. It specifies CAISGNHEQYF.

The chain carries TRBV29-1 and TRBJ1-2, with D unresolved. There are 14 residues in the CDR3. Trimming shortened V by 3 bases and J by 2 bases, and 13 bases separated the two germline ends. Germline CDR1 reads SQVTM; CDR2 reads ANQGSEA. The CDR3 DNA sequence: TGCAGCGTTGATGGAGACGGCACCAACTATGGCTACACCTTC. Its translation: CSVDGDGTNYGYTF.

The chain is built from TRBV4-3 and TRBJ1-2; the D is unclear. There are 14 residues in the CDR3. V shed 0 bases and J shed 6 bases, with 11 bases lying between them. Germline CDR1 and CDR2: LGHNA and YSLEER. The CDR3 region is CASSQDRTGNGYTF. CDR3 sequence (DNA): TGCGCCAGCAGCCAAGATCGCACGGGGAATGGCTACACCTTC.